These 27 T cell receptor beta chains originate from one sample sequenced in a study of early T cells in non-severe SARS-CoV-2 infection. One entry per CDR3 protein, called by TCRdb with MiXCR from the 5' RACE reads. The table shows fewer than 100,000 distinct CDR3 sequences, with about 13% occurring only once. Material for sequencing was whole blood. Every receptor here comes from an adult who was a healthcare worker with PCR-confirmed SARS-CoV-2 infection or an uninfected control (not recorded which).

This clonotype was picked up a small number of times. The V call is TRBV10-2, the J call TRBJ2-3; 11 bases map to TRBD2. CDR1 and CDR2 (germline): WSHSY, SAAADI. CDR3 size: 17 residues. V shed 0 bases, J shed 5 bases, and the junction held 7 bases outside the gene matches. CDR3 bases: TGCGCCAGCAGTGAGTCGTGGTTAGCGGGGGGGATAGATACGCAGTATTTT. The encoded protein is CASSESWLAGGIDTQYF.

The chain uses TRBV27 and TRBJ2-7; the match to TRBD1 covers 11 bases. Germline trimming cut 6 bases from V and 6 bases from J; bases unmatched to any gene: 10. Germline V gene data show CDR1 as MNHEY and CDR2 as SMNVEV (reference sequence). The CDR3 runs 15 residues. CDR3 protein: CASRVSGTGGFEQYF. CDR3 nucleotides: TGTGCCAGCAGGGTCTCCGGGACAGGGGGTTTCGAGCAGTACTTC.

In its sample, this clonotype was seen many times. The V gene is TRBV5-1, the J gene TRBJ1-1; 7 bases are a match to TRBD1. This CDR3 has 15 amino acids. Germline V CDR1 and CDR2: SGHRS, YFSETQ. The J segment lost 5 bases and the V segment lost 1 base, leaving 8 bases of the junction unmatched. The chain's CDR3 is CASSLITGAATEAFF. In DNA, the CDR3 is TGCGCCAGCAGCTTGATAACAGGGGCGGCGACTGAAGCTTTCTTT.

The table lists this clonotype with a few counts. The V gene is TRBV20-1, the J gene TRBJ2-7, with TRBD2 matching 10 bases. The V and J ends lost 6 bases and 3 bases, in that order; junction bases with no gene match: 5. In germline, CDR1 is DFQATT, CDR2 SNEGSKA (reference sequence). The CDR3 is 13 residues long. This chain's CDR3 is CSARRTSGYEQYF. In DNA, the CDR3 is TGCAGTGCGAGAAGGACTAGCGGCTACGAGCAGTACTTC.

In this sample, this clonotype turned up a few times. CDR3 in amino acids: CSAREDGNTEAFF. As DNA, the CDR3 is TGCAGTGCTAGAGAGGACGGGAACACTGAAGCTTTCTTT. V is TRBV20-1 and J is TRBJ1-1; D is uncertain. V was cut by 0 bases and J by 1 base, with 6 bases left in between. Germline assignment: CDR1 DFQATT and CDR2 SNEGSKA (reference sequence). This CDR3 is built from 13 residues.

This clonotype was counted a few times. This sequence joins TRBV5-1 and TRBJ2-7, with TRBD1 identical over 12 bases. Germline V lookup: CDR1 SGHRS, CDR2 YFSETQ. CDR3 length: 17 residues. V shed 4 bases, J shed 2 bases, and the junction held 10 bases outside the gene matches. In nucleotides, the CDR3 is TGCGCCAGCAGCACGGGACAGGGGGCATATTACCCCTACGAGCAGTACTTC. Translation gives CASSTGQGAYYPYEQYF. Drawing the rest from reference TRBV5-1 and TRBJ2-7, the complete variable domain is KAGVTQTPRYLIKTRGQQVTLSCSPISGHRSVSWYQQTPGQGLQFLFEYFSETQRNKGNFPGRFSGRQFSNSRSEMNVSTLELGDSALYLCASSTGQGAYYPYEQYFGPGTRLTVT.

The sample holds many counts of this clonotype. CDR3 nucleotide sequence: TGTGCCAGTAGGGGGCAGGGGAACTACGAGCAGTACTTC. As protein: CASRGQGNYEQYF. The genes are TRBV19 and TRBJ2-7; tentatively, D is TRBD1 (6 bases). CDR3 length: 13 residues. Trimming removed 6 bases from V and 3 bases from J, with 12 bases in between. In germline, CDR1 is LNHDA, CDR2 SQIVND (reference sequence). The full variable domain, completed using reference TRBV19 and TRBJ2-7, is DGGITQSPKYLFRKEGQNVTLSCEQNLNHDAMYWYRQDPGQGLRLIYYSQIVNDFQKGDIAEGYSVSREKKESFPLTVTSAQKNPTAFYLCASRGQGNYEQYFGPGTRLTVT.

Many counts were recorded for this clonotype. As DNA, the CDR3 is TGTGCCAGCCGGACAGGGGGGCGGGAGCAGTACTTC. Its protein is CASRTGGREQYF. The chain carries TRBV28 and TRBJ2-7; 10 nucleotides agree with TRBD1. The CDR3 is 12 amino acids. CDR1 is MDHEN, CDR2 SYDVKM, per germline. The V and J ends lost 8 bases and 7 bases, in that order; junction bases with no gene match: 5.

This rearrangement joins TRBV11-2 to TRBJ2-7; 7 bases are a match to TRBD1. Germline lookup yields CDR1 SGHAT and CDR2 FQNNGV. CDR3 length equals 20 residues. The trim removed 1 base at V and 0 bases at J, leaving 18 bases unmatched. DNA of the CDR3: TGTGCCAGCAGCTTAGTTAGATCGACGGGCAGACAGGGCAACTCCTACGAGCAGTACTTC. Amino acids: CASSLVRSTGRQGNSYEQYF.

There are many counts of this clonotype. The chain combines TRBV12-3 or TRBV12-4 with TRBJ2-7; tentative D call: TRBD1 (5 bases). Trimming cost V 4 bases and J 2 bases, with 9 bases left between them. The CDR3 extends over 13 amino acids. CDR3 DNA: TGTGCCAGCAGTTCGGACACAGCCTACGAGCAGTACTTC. Translation gives CASSSDTAYEQYF.

This clonotype was seen at least ten times. The V call is TRBV5-6, the J call TRBJ1-1; tentative D call: TRBD1 (6 bases). The CDR3 is 15 amino acids. In germline, CDR1 is SGHDT, CDR2 YYEEEE. V was trimmed by 3 bases and J by 6 bases, leaving 18 bases between them. The CDR3 DNA is TGTGCCAGCAGCTCTTTAAAACAGGGTGGCCCTGAAGCTTTCTTT. This encodes CASSSLKQGGPEAFF.

The rearrangement links TRBV7-2 to TRBJ2-1; the D call may be TRBD1 or TRBD2 (6 bases each). Germline CDR1 reads SGHTA; CDR2 reads FQGNSA. Between the trimmed V and J ends, which lost 1 base and 6 bases, there was a span of 13 bases. The CDR3 sequence is 15 residues long. CDR3 protein: CASSLETRGFNEQFF. As DNA, the CDR3 is TGTGCCAGCAGCTTAGAGACTAGGGGGTTCAATGAGCAGTTCTTC.

The count of this clonotype is one. This chain connects TRBV7-9 to TRBJ2-1, with D unclear. The V and J ends lost 8 bases and 8 bases respectively, with 10 bases between them. This CDR3 has 11 amino acids. CDR1 and CDR2 (germline): SEHNR, FQNEAQ (reference sequence). As DNA, the CDR3 is TGTGCCAGCGGCAGACTGCATGAGCAGTTCTTC. Encoded protein: CASGRLHEQFF.

Only a few counts were recorded for this clonotype. This sequence joins TRBV7-2 and TRBJ1-6; D uncertain. With 3 bases removed from V and 8 bases from J, the gap between germline ends came to 2 bases. CDR3 size: 11 residues. CDR1 and CDR2 from the germline V gene are SGHTA and FQGNSA. CDR3 nucleotide sequence: TGTGCCAGCAGCTTTGATTCACCCCTCCACTTT. This encodes CASSFDSPLHF. Variable domain in full (rest from reference TRBV7-2 and TRBJ1-6): GAGVSQSPSNKVTEKGKDVELRCDPISGHTALYWYRQSLGQGLEFLIYFQGNSAPDKSGLPSDRFSAERTGGSVSTLTIQRTQQEDSAVYLCASSFDSPLHFGNGTRLTVT.

This clonotype was detected many times. V is TRBV5-5 and J is TRBJ2-1, with D uncertain. The CDR3 spans 16 residues. Germline CDR1 reads SGHKS; CDR2 reads YYEKEE (reference sequence). Trimming took off 0 bases at V and 0 bases at J, with 10 bases between the two ends. CDR3 in amino acids: CASSLVLMGSYNEQFF. CDR3 in DNA: TGTGCCAGCAGCTTGGTACTTATGGGCTCCTACAATGAGCAGTTCTTC.

In this sample, this clonotype turned up a few times. V is TRBV29-1 and J is TRBJ2-7; TRBD1 agrees at 7 bases. V dropped 6 bases and J dropped 2; count of bases not matched to a gene: 7. The CDR3 loop spans 13 amino acids. Per the germline V gene, CDR1 is SQVTM and CDR2 is ANQGSEA. The CDR3 DNA reads as TGCAGCGTAAAGCCCCAGGGGGCCTACGAGCAGTACTTC. Translating it yields CSVKPQGAYEQYF.

This clonotype was found many times. The rearrangement joins TRBV19 to TRBJ2-5, with 7 bases lining up with TRBD2. Germline assignment: CDR1 LNHDA and CDR2 SQIVND (reference sequence). V shed 4 bases and J 5 bases; nucleotides not matched to a gene: 7. The CDR3 is made up of 14 amino acids. The CDR3 region has the DNA TGTGCCAGTAGTACCCTGGGGGGGTTGGAGACCCAGTACTTC. It specifies CASSTLGGLETQYF.

This clonotype was observed many times. The chain links TRBV4-2 to TRBJ2-2; no reliable D call. Trimming left V 1 base short and J 6 bases short, with 6 bases between. CDR3 length: 13 amino acids. Germline V lookup: CDR1 LGHNA, CDR2 YNFKEQ. The CDR3 protein is CASSQGVAGELFF. For the CDR3, the DNA is TGTGCCAGCAGCCAAGGTGTAGCCGGGGAGCTGTTTTTT.

Many counts were recorded for this clonotype. The CDR3 here is CASSLVGQGVHEQYF. In DNA, the CDR3 is TGTGCCAGCAGCTTGGTCGGACAGGGGGTCCACGAGCAGTACTTC. J is TRBJ2-7 and V is TRBV5-6, with TRBD1 matching 10 bases. CDR1 SGHDT and CDR2 YYEEEE come from the germline V gene. J was trimmed by 5 bases and V by 0 bases; bases with no gene match: 5. CDR3 length: 15 amino acids.

In this sample, this clonotype turned up a few times. V usage is TRBV29-1 and J usage is TRBJ2-4, with 9 bases identical to TRBD1. J lost 1 base, V lost 8 bases, and 15 bases had no gene match. CDR1 SQVTM and CDR2 ANQGSEA come from the germline V gene. This CDR3 has 17 amino acids. DNA for the CDR3: TGCAGCTCGACCGGGGGGACAGGGTTAAGGGCCAAAAACATTCAGTACTTC. Its protein product is CSSTGGTGLRAKNIQYF.

The chain recombines TRBV28 with TRBJ1-1; no firm D call. This CDR3 region has 12 residues. CDR1 and CDR2 from the germline V gene are MDHEN and SYDVKM. Trimming stripped 7 bases from V and 5 bases from J, with 11 bases between. The CDR3 is CASNAERTEAFF. In DNA, the CDR3 is TGTGCCAGCAACGCGGAGAGGACTGAAGCTTTCTTT.

V usage is TRBV19 and J usage is TRBJ2-3, with D perhaps assigned TRBD1 or TRBD2 (5 bases each). The CDR3 totals 13 residues. Germline CDR1 reads LNHDA; CDR2 reads SQIVND (reference sequence). V dropped 5 bases and J dropped 6 bases, with 12 bases sitting between them. CDR3 loop: CASSWSWGDTQYF. CDR3 in DNA: TGTGCCAGTAGTTGGTCCTGGGGGGATACGCAGTATTTT.

This clonotype was observed at least ten times. CDR3 DNA: TGCGCCAGCAGCCCCCCGGACAGGGACGTCAATGAGCAGTTCTTC. Translating gives CASSPPDRDVNEQFF. The chain carries TRBV5-1 and TRBJ2-1, with TRBD1 matching over 8 bases. Trimming took 4 bases from V and 6 from J; bases not matched to a gene: 9. The CDR3 length is 15 residues. The V gene's germline CDR1 is SGHRS and CDR2 YFSETQ.

The table lists this clonotype with a few counts. The genes are TRBV28 and TRBJ2-7; D remains unclear. The CDR3 length is 11 residues. Germline-derived CDR1 and CDR2 are MDHEN and SYDVKM. V lost 6 bases and J lost 3, with 6 bases in between. CDR3 coding DNA: TGTGCCAGCAGACAGCTCTACGAGCAGTACTTC. Amino acids: CASRQLYEQYF.

The chain combines TRBV28 with TRBJ1-1; D unresolved. V lost 8 bases and J 8 bases, leaving 12 bases between the germline ends. This CDR3 has 11 amino acids. The V gene's germline CDR1 is MDHEN and CDR2 SYDVKM. The CDR3 DNA follows: TGTGCCAGCCACGACCCCCCAGAAGCTTTCTTT. Amino acid sequence: CASHDPPEAFF.

The rearrangement uses TRBV6-6 and TRBJ2-5, with no clear D. The CDR3 extends over 14 amino acids. Trimming took 2 bases from V and 2 from J, leaving 9 bases between them. Germline V gene sequence: CDR1 MNHNY, CDR2 SVGAGI (reference sequence). The CDR3 here is CASSYAMGQETQYF. CDR3 coding DNA: TGTGCCAGCAGTTACGCGATGGGACAAGAGACCCAGTACTTC.

The table lists this clonotype with many counts. The CDR3 reads CATSVADTRSYNEQFF. CDR3 nucleotides: TGTGCCACCAGTGTCGCGGACACCCGCTCCTACAATGAGCAGTTCTTC. The chain couples TRBV24-1 to TRBJ2-1, with a tentative D call TRBD1 (5 bases). The germline V gene encodes CDR1 KGHDR and CDR2 SFDVKD. The CDR3 sequence is 16 residues long. Deletions cut 5 bases from V and 0 bases from J, with 13 bases between.